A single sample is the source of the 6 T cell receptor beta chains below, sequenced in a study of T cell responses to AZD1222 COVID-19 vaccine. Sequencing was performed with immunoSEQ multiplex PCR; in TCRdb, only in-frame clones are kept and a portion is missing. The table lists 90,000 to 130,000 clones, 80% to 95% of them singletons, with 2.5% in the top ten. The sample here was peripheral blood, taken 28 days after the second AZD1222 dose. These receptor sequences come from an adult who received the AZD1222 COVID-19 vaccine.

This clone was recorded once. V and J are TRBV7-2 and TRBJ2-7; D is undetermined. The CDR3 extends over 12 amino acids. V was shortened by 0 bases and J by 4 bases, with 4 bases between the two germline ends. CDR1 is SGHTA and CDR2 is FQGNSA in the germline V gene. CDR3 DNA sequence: TGTGCCAGCAGCTTAGCCCAATACGAGCAGTACTTC. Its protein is CASSLAQYEQYF.

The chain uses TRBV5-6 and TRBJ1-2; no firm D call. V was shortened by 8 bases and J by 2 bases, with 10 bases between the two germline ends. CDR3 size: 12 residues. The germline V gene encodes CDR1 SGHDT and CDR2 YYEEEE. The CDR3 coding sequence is TGTGCCAGTTCGGGCGTGAACTATGGCTACACCTTC. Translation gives CASSGVNYGYTF.

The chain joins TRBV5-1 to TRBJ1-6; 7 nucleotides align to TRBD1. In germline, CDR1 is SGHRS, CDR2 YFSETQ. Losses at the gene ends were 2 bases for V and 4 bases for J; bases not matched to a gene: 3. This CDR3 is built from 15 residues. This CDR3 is CASSFSRGYNSPLHF. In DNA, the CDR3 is TGCGCCAGCAGCTTTAGCAGGGGGTATAATTCACCCCTCCACTTT.

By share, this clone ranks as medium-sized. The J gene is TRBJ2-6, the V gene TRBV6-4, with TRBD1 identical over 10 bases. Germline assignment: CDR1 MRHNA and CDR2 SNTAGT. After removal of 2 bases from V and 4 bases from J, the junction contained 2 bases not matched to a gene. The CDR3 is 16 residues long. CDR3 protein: CASSDEGQGGANVLTF. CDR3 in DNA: TGTGCCAGCAGTGACGAGGGACAGGGGGGGGCCAACGTCCTGACTTTC.

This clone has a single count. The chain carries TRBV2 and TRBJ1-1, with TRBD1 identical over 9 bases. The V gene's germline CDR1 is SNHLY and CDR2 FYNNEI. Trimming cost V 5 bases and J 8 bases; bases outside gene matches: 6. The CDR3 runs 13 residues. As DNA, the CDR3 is TGTGCCAGCAGTTGGGACAGGGCCGGGGAAGCTTTCTTT. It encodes CASSWDRAGEAFF.

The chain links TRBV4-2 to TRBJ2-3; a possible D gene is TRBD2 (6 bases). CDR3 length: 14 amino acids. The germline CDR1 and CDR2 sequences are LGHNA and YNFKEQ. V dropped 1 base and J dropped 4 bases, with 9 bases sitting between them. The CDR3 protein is CASSQAQRADTQYF. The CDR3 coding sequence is TGTGCCAGCAGCCAAGCCCAGCGGGCAGATACGCAGTATTTT.